This entry lists 10 T cell receptor beta chains sequenced from one sample in a study of shared clonotypes between healthy human individuals. Sequenced by immunoSEQ multiplex PCR; TCRdb stores in-frame clones only, minus some. Of some 2 million clones in the sample, just under 95% were seen once. Naive CD8 populations comprised CD45RO-negative cells positively selected for CCR7, excluding terminally differentiated effector memory CD45RA+ cells. Sequenced material: naive CD8+ T cells sorted from blood. Receptors were obtained from a man between 18 and 29 years old in good health.

The chain combines TRBV28 with TRBJ2-5; D is possibly TRBD1 (6 bases). This CDR3 region has 12 residues. V was clipped by 9 bases and J by 1 base, with 9 bases between them. Germline V lookup: CDR1 MDHEN, CDR2 SYDVKM. The CDR3 loop is CASQGPQETQYF. The CDR3, as DNA: TGTGCCAGTCAGGGGCCCCAAGAGACCCAGTACTTC.

The gene calls are TRBV5-6 and TRBJ2-7, with 10 bases lining up with TRBD2. The CDR3 length is 15 residues. V shed 2 bases and J 3 bases; nucleotides not matched to a gene: 5. Germline-derived CDR1 and CDR2 are SGHDT and YYEEEE. Here the CDR3 DNA reads TGTGCCAGCAGCTTCGGACTAGCGGAGAACTACGAGCAGTACTTC. This translates into CASSFGLAENYEQYF.

The chain links TRBV28 to TRBJ1-6; D is unresolved. The CDR3 runs to 14 residues. Per germline, CDR1 MDHEN and CDR2 SYDVKM. V shed 8 bases and J shed 7 bases, with 15 bases lying between them. CDR3 amino acids: CASAYGLENSPLHF. For the CDR3, the DNA is TGTGCCAGCGCGTACGGTCTGGAAAATTCACCCCTCCACTTT.

The genes are TRBV27 and TRBJ2-2; 7 bases agree with TRBD1. The CDR3 consists of 14 residues. Germline V CDR1 and CDR2: MNHEY, SMNVEV (reference sequence). V was pared by 6 bases and J by 5 bases, with 6 bases of the junction left unmatched. The CDR3 nucleotides are TGTGCCAGCAGGTCCCGGGACAGTACCGGGGAGCTGTTTTTT. Its translation: CASRSRDSTGELFF.

As concerns this clone: Other DNA sequences within the sample encode an identical CDR3. V gene TRBV6-5 combines with J gene TRBJ2-5; D not certain. CDR1 and CDR2 from the germline V gene are MNHEY and SVGAGI. V dropped 0 bases and J dropped 4 bases, with 9 bases sitting between them. The CDR3 is made up of 14 amino acids. This CDR3 is CASSYSGLGETQYF. In DNA, the CDR3 is TGTGCCAGCAGTTACTCGGGATTAGGAGAGACCCAGTACTTC.

This chain connects TRBV6-5 to TRBJ2-7; D perhaps matches TRBD2 (6 bases). The germline V gene encodes CDR1 MNHEY and CDR2 SVGAGI. The CDR3 is made up of 13 amino acids. V was clipped by 9 bases and J by 0 bases, with 12 bases between them. The chain's CDR3 is CASQRGSSYEQYF. Written as DNA, the CDR3 is TGTGCCAGTCAACGGGGGAGCTCCTACGAGCAGTACTTC.

The table lists this clone with a few counts. The sample has other DNA sequences that encode this CDR3 too. The J gene is TRBJ2-7, the V gene TRBV27, with 8 bases that match TRBD2. Per germline, CDR1 MNHEY and CDR2 SMNVEV (reference sequence). The CDR3 runs to 14 residues. Germline trimming cut 3 bases from V and 0 bases from J; bases unmatched to any gene: 1. This chain's CDR3 is CASSFSGNSYEQYF. The CDR3, as DNA: TGTGCCAGCAGTTTTAGCGGGAACTCCTACGAGCAGTACTTC.

The rearrangement uses TRBV5-1 and TRBJ1-1; TRBD1 matches 9 bases. Looked up from germline, CDR1 is SGHRS and CDR2 is YFSETQ. V shed 4 bases, J shed 4 bases, and the junction held 5 bases outside the gene matches. This CDR3 region has 14 residues. For the CDR3, the DNA is TGCGCCAGCAGCACCGGGACAGGGATCACTGAAGCTTTCTTT. Translating it yields CASSTGTGITEAFF.

V usage is TRBV19 and J usage is TRBJ1-2; no definite D call. V was clipped by 6 bases and J by 4 bases, with 15 bases between them. This CDR3 region has 14 residues. Germline CDR1 is LNHDA and CDR2 is SQIVND (reference sequence). CDR3 DNA: TGTGCCAGTAGGGAGGGCAGTGAATCCTATGGCTACACCTTC. Protein sequence: CASREGSESYGYTF.

J is TRBJ2-7 and V is TRBV5-6, with 10 bases fitting TRBD2. The V gene's germline CDR1 is SGHDT and CDR2 YYEEEE. The CDR3 is made up of 19 amino acids. With V trimmed by 0 bases and J by 7 bases, 19 bases remained unmatched. The CDR3 sequence: CASSLVVRLAGDLLREQYF. The CDR3 DNA reads TGTGCCAGCAGCTTGGTGGTGCGGCTAGCGGGAGATTTATTACGGGAGCAGTACTTC.